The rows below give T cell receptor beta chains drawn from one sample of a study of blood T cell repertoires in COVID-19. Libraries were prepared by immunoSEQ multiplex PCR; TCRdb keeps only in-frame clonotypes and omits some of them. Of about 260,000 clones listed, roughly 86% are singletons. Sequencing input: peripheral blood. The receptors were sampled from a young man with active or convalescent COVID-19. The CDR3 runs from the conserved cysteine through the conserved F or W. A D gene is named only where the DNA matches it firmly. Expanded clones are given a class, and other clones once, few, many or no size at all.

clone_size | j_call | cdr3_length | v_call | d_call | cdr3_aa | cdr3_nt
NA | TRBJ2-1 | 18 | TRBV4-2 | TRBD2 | CASSQDPSGRGGDNEQFF | TGTGCCAGCAGCCAAGACCCCAGCGGGAGGGGAGGTGACAATGAGCAGTTCTTC
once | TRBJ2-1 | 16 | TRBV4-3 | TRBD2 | CASSHIAGGPGYEQFF | TGCGCCAGCAGCCATATAGCGGGAGGCCCCGGGTACGAGCAGTTCTTC
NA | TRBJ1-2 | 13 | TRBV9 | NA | CASSRRLEGGYTF | TGTGCCAGCAGCCGGAGGCTGGAGGGTGGCTACACCTTC
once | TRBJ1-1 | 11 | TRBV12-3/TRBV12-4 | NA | CASRRATEAFF | TGTGCCAGCAGGAGGGCCACTGAAGCTTTCTTT
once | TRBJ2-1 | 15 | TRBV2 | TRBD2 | CATPVGLAVYNEQFF | TGTGCCACCCCAGTGGGACTAGCGGTCTACAATGAGCAGTTCTTC
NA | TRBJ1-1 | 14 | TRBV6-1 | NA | CASSEGISGSEAFF | TGTGCCAGCAGTGAAGGGATTTCGGGGAGTGAAGCTTTCTTT
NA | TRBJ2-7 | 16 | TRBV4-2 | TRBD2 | CASSQVEGLAGYEQYF | TGTGCCAGCAGCCAAGTGGAGGGCCTAGCGGGGTACGAGCAGTACTTC
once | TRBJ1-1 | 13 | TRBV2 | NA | CASWGVGFGQAFF | TGTGCCAGCTGGGGGGTAGGGTTCGGTCAGGCTTTCTTT
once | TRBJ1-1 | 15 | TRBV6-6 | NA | CASSASGLPDTEAFF | TGTGCCAGCAGTGCATCGGGACTCCCGGACACTGAAGCTTTCTTT
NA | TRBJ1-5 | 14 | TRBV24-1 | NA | CATYGGRCNQPQHF | TGTGCCACCTATGGGGGGAGATGCAATCAGCCCCAGCATTTT
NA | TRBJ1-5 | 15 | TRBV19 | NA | CASSIQGPESAPQHF | TGTGCCAGTAGTATCCAAGGCCCCGAGAGCGCGCCCCAGCATTTT
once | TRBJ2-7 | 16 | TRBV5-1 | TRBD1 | CASTSGATGGLSEQYF | TGCGCCAGCACATCGGGGGCGACAGGGGGACTGAGCGAGCAGTACTTC
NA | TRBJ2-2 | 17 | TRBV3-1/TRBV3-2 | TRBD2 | CASSLLGGGAHTGELFF | TGTGCCAGCAGCTTGCTTGGCGGGGGGGCCCACACCGGGGAGCTGTTTTTT
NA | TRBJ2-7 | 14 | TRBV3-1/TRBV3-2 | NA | CASSGLQGGYEQYF | TGTGCCAGCAGCGGGCTCCAGGGGGGCTACGAGCAGTACTTC
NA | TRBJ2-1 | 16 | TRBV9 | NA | CASSVRSRGGANEQFF | TGTGCCAGCAGCGTAAGGTCACGAGGCGGGGCCAATGAGCAGTTCTTC
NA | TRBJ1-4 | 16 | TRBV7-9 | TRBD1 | CASSLEPTGGKEKLFF | TGTGCCAGCAGCTTAGAACCGACAGGGGGCAAGGAAAAACTGTTTTTT
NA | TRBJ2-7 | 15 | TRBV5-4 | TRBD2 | CASSSLAVLPYEQYF | TGTGCCAGCAGTAGCCTAGCGGTTCTCCCCTACGAGCAGTACTTC
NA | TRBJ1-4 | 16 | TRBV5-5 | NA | CASSLGHLATNEKLFF | TGTGCCAGCAGCTTGGGACACCTTGCAACTAATGAAAAACTGTTTTTT
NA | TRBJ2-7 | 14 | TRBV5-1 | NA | CASSPRGESYEQYF | TGCGCCAGCAGCCCCAGGGGGGAATCCTACGAGCAGTACTTC
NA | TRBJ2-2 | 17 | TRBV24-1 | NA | CATSDLPPDSPPGELFF | TGTGCCACCAGTGATTTGCCACCAGACAGCCCCCCCGGGGAGCTGTTTTTT
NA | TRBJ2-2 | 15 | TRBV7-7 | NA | CASSLDPGVTGELFF | TGTGCCAGCAGCTTAGACCCAGGGGTGACCGGGGAGCTGTTTTTT
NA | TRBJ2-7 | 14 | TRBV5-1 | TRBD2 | CASSFGGSGDEQYF | TGCGCCAGCAGCTTCGGGGGGTCCGGCGACGAGCAGTACTTC
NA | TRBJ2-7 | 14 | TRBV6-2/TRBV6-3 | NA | CASSFTQGTGEQYF | TGTGCCAGCAGTTTCACACAGGGCACGGGCGAGCAGTACTTC
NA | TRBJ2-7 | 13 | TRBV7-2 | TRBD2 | CASTLAGGPIWNF | TGTGCCAGTACCCTGGCGGGAGGCCCTATTTGGAACTTC
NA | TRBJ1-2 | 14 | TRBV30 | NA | CACKTDTLRDGYTF | TGTGCTTGCAAAACGGACACTTTAAGGGATGGCTACACCTTC
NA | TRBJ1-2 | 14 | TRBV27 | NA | CASSDNTAAYGYTF | TGTGCCAGCAGTGACAACACAGCCGCCTATGGCTACACCTTC
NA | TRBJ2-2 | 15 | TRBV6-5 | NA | CASSYSTRGAGELFF | TGTGCCAGCAGTTACTCAACAAGGGGTGCCGGGGAGCTGTTTTTT
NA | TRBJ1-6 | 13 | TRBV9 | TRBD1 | CASSYDRDSPLHF | TGTGCCAGCAGCTACGACAGGGACTCACCCCTCCACTTT
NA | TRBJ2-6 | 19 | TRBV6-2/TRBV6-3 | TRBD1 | CASSPPPGQGGTGANVLTF | TGTGCCAGCAGCCCCCCCCCGGGACAGGGGGGAACTGGGGCCAACGTCCTGACTTTC
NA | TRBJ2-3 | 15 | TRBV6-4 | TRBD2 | CASSDSTGGVDTQYF | TGTGCCAGCAGTGACTCGACCGGGGGGGTCGATACGCAGTATTTT
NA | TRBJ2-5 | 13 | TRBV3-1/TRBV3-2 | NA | CASSQEGGETQYF | TGTGCCAGCAGCCAAGAAGGGGGAGAGACCCAGTACTTC
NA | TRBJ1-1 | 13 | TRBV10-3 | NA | CAITAGGNTEAFF | TGTGCCATCACCGCGGGGGGGAACACTGAAGCTTTCTTT
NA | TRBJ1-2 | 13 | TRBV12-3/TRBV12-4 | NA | CASTDSGYYGYTF | TGTGCCAGCACCGACTCGGGATACTATGGCTACACCTTC
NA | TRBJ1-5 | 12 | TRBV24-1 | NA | CATSDSNQPQHF | TGTGCCACCAGTGATTCAAATCAGCCCCAGCATTTT
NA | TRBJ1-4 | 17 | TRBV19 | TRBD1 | CATSPGQGVSANEKLFF | TGTGCCACTAGCCCGGGACAGGGGGTCTCAGCTAATGAAAAACTGTTTTTT
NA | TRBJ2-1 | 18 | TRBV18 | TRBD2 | CASSRGGPTSGRAFEQFF | TGTGCCAGCTCACGAGGGGGGCCTACTAGCGGGAGGGCCTTTGAGCAGTTCTTC